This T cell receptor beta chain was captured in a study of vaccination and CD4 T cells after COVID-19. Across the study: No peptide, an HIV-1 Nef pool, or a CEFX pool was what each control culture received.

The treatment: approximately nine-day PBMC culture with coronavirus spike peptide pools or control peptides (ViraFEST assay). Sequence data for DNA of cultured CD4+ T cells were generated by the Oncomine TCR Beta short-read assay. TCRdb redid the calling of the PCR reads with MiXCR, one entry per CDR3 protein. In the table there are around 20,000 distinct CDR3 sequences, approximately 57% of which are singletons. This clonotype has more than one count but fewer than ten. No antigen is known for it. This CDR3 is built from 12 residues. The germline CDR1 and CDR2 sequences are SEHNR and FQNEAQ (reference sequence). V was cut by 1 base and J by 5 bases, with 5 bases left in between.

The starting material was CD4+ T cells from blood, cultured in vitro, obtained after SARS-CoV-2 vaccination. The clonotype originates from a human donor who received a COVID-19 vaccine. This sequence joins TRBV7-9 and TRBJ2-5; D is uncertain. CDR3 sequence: CASSLVLETQYF. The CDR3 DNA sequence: TGTGCCAGCAGCTTAGTTCTGGAGACCCAGTACTTC.